A single sample gave rise to the 23 T cell receptor beta chains below, sequenced in a study of blood T cell repertoires in COVID-19. Profiled with immunoSEQ multiplex PCR; TCRdb holds only in-frame clones, not every one. The sample contains roughly 250,000 clones, roughly 82% of which appear only once. Sequences were obtained from peripheral blood. These receptors were taken from a woman of 80 years or more with active or convalescent COVID-19.

This chain links TRBV21-1 with TRBJ2-5; TRBD2, the table's D call, was not compared with the DNA. TRBV21-1 is described as a pseudogene. The CDR3 totals 20 residues. CDR3 sequence: CASSKTTSKGLAGYQETQYF. CDR3 nucleotide sequence: TGTGCCAGCAGCAAGACCACCTCGAAGGGACTAGCGGGTTACCAAGAGACCCAGTACTTC.

The V call is TRBV4-1, the J call TRBJ2-1, with 8 bases fitting TRBD2. J lost 6 bases, V lost 4 bases, and 14 bases had no gene match. Germline lookup yields CDR1 MGHRA and CDR2 YSYEKL. The CDR3 runs to 17 residues. CDR3 in DNA: TGCGCCAGCAGCCGAGAAGCGCGTGGGGCGGGAGGCAATGAGCAGTTCTTC. Protein: CASSREARGAGGNEQFF.

J is TRBJ1-1 and V is TRBV7-9, with a tentative D call TRBD1 (6 bases). Trimming left V 4 bases short and J 0 bases short, with 12 bases between. Germline CDR1 and CDR2: SEHNR and FQNEAQ (reference sequence). The CDR3 is made up of 15 amino acids. CDR3 in amino acids: CASSSRDKLNTEAFF. The CDR3, as DNA: TGTGCCAGCAGCTCTCGGGACAAACTGAACACTGAAGCTTTCTTT.

DNA for the CDR3: TGTGCCAGCAGTTGGACCCGGGGTGGGAACAATGAGCAGTTCTTC. Translation gives CASSWTRGGNNEQFF. The chain couples TRBV7-6 to TRBJ2-1, with D possibly TRBD2 on 5 matching bases. The CDR3 loop spans 15 amino acids. From germline, CDR1 is SGHVS and CDR2 FNYEAQ. V lost 6 bases and J 5 bases, leaving 17 bases between the germline ends.

The rearrangement uses TRBV6-6 and TRBJ2-7; D uncertain. With 9 bases removed from V and 9 bases from J, the gap between germline ends came to 15 bases. Germline-derived CDR1 and CDR2 are MNHNY and SVGAGI (reference sequence). CDR3 length: 11 residues. The CDR3 DNA reads TGTGCCAGTAGATCCGATTTTGGGCAGTACTTC. Amino acid sequence: CASRSDFGQYF.

The chain links TRBV4-1 to TRBJ1-6, with D unresolved. V lost 3 bases and J 6 bases, leaving 12 bases between the germline ends. The length of the CDR3 is 15 residues. Germline V gene sequence: CDR1 MGHRA, CDR2 YSYEKL. CDR3 sequence reads: CASSQDGNRNSPLHF. In nucleotides, the CDR3 is TGCGCCAGCAGCCAGGACGGGAACCGTAATTCACCCCTCCACTTT.

The chain couples TRBV18 to TRBJ1-5; D is ambiguous. This CDR3 is built from 16 residues. The V end was cut by 1 base, the J end by 2 bases, with 12 bases between. The germline V gene encodes CDR1 KGHSH and CDR2 LQKENI. CDR3 sequence: CASSPLDLGRNQPQHF. The CDR3 bases are TGTGCCAGCTCACCACTTGATTTGGGCCGCAATCAGCCCCAGCATTTT.

V is TRBV30 and J is TRBJ1-2; D might be TRBD1 (6 bases). The CDR3 has 12 residues. Deletions cut 4 bases from V and 4 bases from J, with 10 bases between. The germline V gene encodes CDR1 GTSNPN and CDR2 SVGIG (reference sequence). Written as DNA, the CDR3 is TGTGCCTGGACAGACAGGTTCTATGGCTACACCTTC. As protein: CAWTDRFYGYTF.

The chain uses TRBV7-2 and TRBJ1-4, with TRBD1 matching 8 bases. The CDR3 totals 16 residues. Per germline, CDR1 SGHTA and CDR2 FQGNSA. The junction had 9 bases not matched to a gene; V was cut back by 1 base and J by 8 bases. Here the CDR3 reads CASSLGSSGGREKLFF. In DNA form, the CDR3 reads TGTGCCAGCAGCTTAGGTTCGTCAGGGGGCAGGGAAAAACTGTTTTTT.

The V and J genes are TRBV27 and TRBJ2-7; D possibly corresponds to TRBD2 (6 bases). Germline V CDR1 and CDR2: MNHEY, SMNVEV (reference sequence). The V and J ends lost 7 bases and 2 bases respectively, with 15 bases between them. The CDR3 extends over 14 amino acids. The CDR3 bases are TGTGCCAGCAAGGATGGCGGGATTCCCTACGAGCAGTACTTC. This gives the protein CASKDGGIPYEQYF.

This rearrangement joins TRBV7-8 to TRBJ2-4; D possibly corresponds to TRBD2 (5 bases). The CDR3 loop spans 15 amino acids. Germline V lookup: CDR1 SGHVS, CDR2 FQNEAQ. Trimming cost V 1 base and J 3 bases, with 10 bases left between them. CDR3: CASSLVLGNKNIQYF. For the CDR3, the DNA is TGTGCCAGCAGCTTAGTGCTCGGGAACAAAAACATTCAGTACTTC.

The chain carries TRBV5-1 and TRBJ2-1, with D possibly TRBD1 on 6 matching bases. CDR3 length equals 15 residues. V was cut by 4 bases and J by 0 bases, with 11 bases left in between. Germline assignment: CDR1 SGHRS and CDR2 YFSETQ. CDR3 region: CASSTTGSSYNEQFF. CDR3 nucleotides: TGCGCCAGCAGCACGACAGGATCCTCCTACAATGAGCAGTTCTTC.

Ten or more counts support this clone. This chain connects TRBV4-2 to TRBJ1-5, with 9 nucleotides matching TRBD1. Per the germline V gene, CDR1 is LGHNA and CDR2 is YNFKEQ. V was clipped by 3 bases and J by 5 bases; unmatched bases: 8. The CDR3 loop spans 16 amino acids. Here the CDR3 reads CASSQTGQGTYQPQHF. The CDR3 nucleotides read TGTGCCAGCAGCCAGACGGGACAGGGAACTTATCAGCCCCAGCATTTT.

This clone appeared a single time. This chain links TRBV9 with TRBJ2-2, with D maybe TRBD1 (6 bases). The CDR3 covers 14 residues. Germline V CDR1 and CDR2: SGDLS, YYNGEE. V lost 3 bases, J lost 6 bases, and 12 bases lay in between. CDR3 in DNA: TGTGCCAGCAGCGCAAGGACAGTCGCCGGGGAGCTGTTTTTT. Translated: CASSARTVAGELFF.

J is TRBJ2-3 and V is TRBV5-1; 10 positions agree with TRBD2. The CDR3 sequence is 16 residues long. In germline, CDR1 is SGHRS, CDR2 YFSETQ. V trimming: 3 bases; J trimming: 2 bases; junction bases outside the gene matches: 6. CDR3 in DNA: TGCGCCAGCAGCTCCCTAGCGGGGGTAGTCACAGATACGCAGTATTTT. Protein: CASSSLAGVVTDTQYF.

V gene TRBV6-1 combines with J gene TRBJ2-1; D may be TRBD2 (5 bases). V lost 3 bases to trimming and J lost 9 bases, with 12 bases between them. CDR1 MNHNS and CDR2 SASEGT come from the germline V gene. The CDR3 has 13 residues. The CDR3 DNA reads as TGTGCCAGCAGTGACGGACGGGATATTGAGCAGTTCTTC. It is translated as CASSDGRDIEQFF.

This rearrangement joins TRBV7-6 to TRBJ1-6; 8 positions agree with TRBD1. This CDR3 is 14 amino acids long. With 2 bases clipped from V and 9 bases from J, the junction kept 3 bases outside the gene matches. Germline V gives CDR1 SGHVS, CDR2 FNYEAQ. CDR3 coding DNA: TGTGCCAGCAGCTTACAGGGGGCGAGTTCACCCCTCCACTTT. The encoded protein is CASSLQGASSPLHF.

The chain couples TRBV19 to TRBJ2-3, with D possibly being TRBD2 (6 bases). Trimming left V 5 bases short and J 3 bases short, with 9 bases between. This CDR3 is 13 amino acids long. Germline V CDR1 and CDR2: LNHDA, SQIVND (reference sequence). DNA for the CDR3: TGTGCCAGTAGTCATCGGGGGACAGATACGCAGTATTTT. Translated: CASSHRGTDTQYF.

In its sample, this clone was seen once. This rearrangement joins TRBV5-1 to TRBJ2-1; 8 bases are a match to TRBD1. The J segment lost 7 bases and the V segment lost 1 base, leaving 7 bases of the junction unmatched. The CDR3 covers 15 residues. The germline CDR1 and CDR2 sequences are SGHRS and YFSETQ. Here the CDR3 DNA reads TGCGCCAGCAGCTTGATACAGGGGGTTTGGAATGAGCAGTTCTTC. It specifies CASSLIQGVWNEQFF.

The chain recombines TRBV19 with TRBJ1-2, with a tentative D call TRBD1 (5 bases). CDR1 LNHDA and CDR2 SQIVND come from the germline V gene (reference sequence). This CDR3 spans 15 amino acids. The V end lost 6 bases, the J end lost 3 bases, and 17 bases lay between the germline ends. The CDR3, as DNA: TGTGCCAGTAGACCTACAGGATCCTCGGACTATGGCTACACCTTC. Translated, it gives CASRPTGSSDYGYTF.

This clone has only a few counts. The gene calls are TRBV10-3 and TRBJ2-5; 7 nucleotides line up with TRBD1. Germline CDR1 and CDR2: ENHRY and SYGVKD. V dropped 4 bases and J dropped 2; count of bases not matched to a gene: 4. The CDR3 is 14 amino acids. The CDR3 spells CAISGGTVQETQYF. DNA for the CDR3: TGTGCCATCAGTGGGGGGACAGTTCAAGAGACCCAGTACTTC.

The chain recombines TRBV18 with TRBJ2-7, with a tentative D call TRBD1 (6 bases). The CDR3 is 14 amino acids. Germline-derived CDR1 and CDR2 are KGHSH and LQKENI. The V end was cut by 3 bases, the J end by 4 bases, with 13 bases between. CDR3 loop: CASSPGTSLYEQYF. The CDR3 bases are TGTGCCAGCTCACCTGGGACATCACTTTACGAGCAGTACTTC.

V and J are TRBV21-1 and TRBJ2-5; the table names TRBD1, a call not compared with the DNA. TRBV21-1 is given as a pseudogene. There are 14 residues in the CDR3. Here the CDR3 reads CASSKRRTEETQYF. The CDR3 coding sequence is TGTGCCAGCAGCAAACGGCGGACAGAAGAGACCCAGTACTTC.